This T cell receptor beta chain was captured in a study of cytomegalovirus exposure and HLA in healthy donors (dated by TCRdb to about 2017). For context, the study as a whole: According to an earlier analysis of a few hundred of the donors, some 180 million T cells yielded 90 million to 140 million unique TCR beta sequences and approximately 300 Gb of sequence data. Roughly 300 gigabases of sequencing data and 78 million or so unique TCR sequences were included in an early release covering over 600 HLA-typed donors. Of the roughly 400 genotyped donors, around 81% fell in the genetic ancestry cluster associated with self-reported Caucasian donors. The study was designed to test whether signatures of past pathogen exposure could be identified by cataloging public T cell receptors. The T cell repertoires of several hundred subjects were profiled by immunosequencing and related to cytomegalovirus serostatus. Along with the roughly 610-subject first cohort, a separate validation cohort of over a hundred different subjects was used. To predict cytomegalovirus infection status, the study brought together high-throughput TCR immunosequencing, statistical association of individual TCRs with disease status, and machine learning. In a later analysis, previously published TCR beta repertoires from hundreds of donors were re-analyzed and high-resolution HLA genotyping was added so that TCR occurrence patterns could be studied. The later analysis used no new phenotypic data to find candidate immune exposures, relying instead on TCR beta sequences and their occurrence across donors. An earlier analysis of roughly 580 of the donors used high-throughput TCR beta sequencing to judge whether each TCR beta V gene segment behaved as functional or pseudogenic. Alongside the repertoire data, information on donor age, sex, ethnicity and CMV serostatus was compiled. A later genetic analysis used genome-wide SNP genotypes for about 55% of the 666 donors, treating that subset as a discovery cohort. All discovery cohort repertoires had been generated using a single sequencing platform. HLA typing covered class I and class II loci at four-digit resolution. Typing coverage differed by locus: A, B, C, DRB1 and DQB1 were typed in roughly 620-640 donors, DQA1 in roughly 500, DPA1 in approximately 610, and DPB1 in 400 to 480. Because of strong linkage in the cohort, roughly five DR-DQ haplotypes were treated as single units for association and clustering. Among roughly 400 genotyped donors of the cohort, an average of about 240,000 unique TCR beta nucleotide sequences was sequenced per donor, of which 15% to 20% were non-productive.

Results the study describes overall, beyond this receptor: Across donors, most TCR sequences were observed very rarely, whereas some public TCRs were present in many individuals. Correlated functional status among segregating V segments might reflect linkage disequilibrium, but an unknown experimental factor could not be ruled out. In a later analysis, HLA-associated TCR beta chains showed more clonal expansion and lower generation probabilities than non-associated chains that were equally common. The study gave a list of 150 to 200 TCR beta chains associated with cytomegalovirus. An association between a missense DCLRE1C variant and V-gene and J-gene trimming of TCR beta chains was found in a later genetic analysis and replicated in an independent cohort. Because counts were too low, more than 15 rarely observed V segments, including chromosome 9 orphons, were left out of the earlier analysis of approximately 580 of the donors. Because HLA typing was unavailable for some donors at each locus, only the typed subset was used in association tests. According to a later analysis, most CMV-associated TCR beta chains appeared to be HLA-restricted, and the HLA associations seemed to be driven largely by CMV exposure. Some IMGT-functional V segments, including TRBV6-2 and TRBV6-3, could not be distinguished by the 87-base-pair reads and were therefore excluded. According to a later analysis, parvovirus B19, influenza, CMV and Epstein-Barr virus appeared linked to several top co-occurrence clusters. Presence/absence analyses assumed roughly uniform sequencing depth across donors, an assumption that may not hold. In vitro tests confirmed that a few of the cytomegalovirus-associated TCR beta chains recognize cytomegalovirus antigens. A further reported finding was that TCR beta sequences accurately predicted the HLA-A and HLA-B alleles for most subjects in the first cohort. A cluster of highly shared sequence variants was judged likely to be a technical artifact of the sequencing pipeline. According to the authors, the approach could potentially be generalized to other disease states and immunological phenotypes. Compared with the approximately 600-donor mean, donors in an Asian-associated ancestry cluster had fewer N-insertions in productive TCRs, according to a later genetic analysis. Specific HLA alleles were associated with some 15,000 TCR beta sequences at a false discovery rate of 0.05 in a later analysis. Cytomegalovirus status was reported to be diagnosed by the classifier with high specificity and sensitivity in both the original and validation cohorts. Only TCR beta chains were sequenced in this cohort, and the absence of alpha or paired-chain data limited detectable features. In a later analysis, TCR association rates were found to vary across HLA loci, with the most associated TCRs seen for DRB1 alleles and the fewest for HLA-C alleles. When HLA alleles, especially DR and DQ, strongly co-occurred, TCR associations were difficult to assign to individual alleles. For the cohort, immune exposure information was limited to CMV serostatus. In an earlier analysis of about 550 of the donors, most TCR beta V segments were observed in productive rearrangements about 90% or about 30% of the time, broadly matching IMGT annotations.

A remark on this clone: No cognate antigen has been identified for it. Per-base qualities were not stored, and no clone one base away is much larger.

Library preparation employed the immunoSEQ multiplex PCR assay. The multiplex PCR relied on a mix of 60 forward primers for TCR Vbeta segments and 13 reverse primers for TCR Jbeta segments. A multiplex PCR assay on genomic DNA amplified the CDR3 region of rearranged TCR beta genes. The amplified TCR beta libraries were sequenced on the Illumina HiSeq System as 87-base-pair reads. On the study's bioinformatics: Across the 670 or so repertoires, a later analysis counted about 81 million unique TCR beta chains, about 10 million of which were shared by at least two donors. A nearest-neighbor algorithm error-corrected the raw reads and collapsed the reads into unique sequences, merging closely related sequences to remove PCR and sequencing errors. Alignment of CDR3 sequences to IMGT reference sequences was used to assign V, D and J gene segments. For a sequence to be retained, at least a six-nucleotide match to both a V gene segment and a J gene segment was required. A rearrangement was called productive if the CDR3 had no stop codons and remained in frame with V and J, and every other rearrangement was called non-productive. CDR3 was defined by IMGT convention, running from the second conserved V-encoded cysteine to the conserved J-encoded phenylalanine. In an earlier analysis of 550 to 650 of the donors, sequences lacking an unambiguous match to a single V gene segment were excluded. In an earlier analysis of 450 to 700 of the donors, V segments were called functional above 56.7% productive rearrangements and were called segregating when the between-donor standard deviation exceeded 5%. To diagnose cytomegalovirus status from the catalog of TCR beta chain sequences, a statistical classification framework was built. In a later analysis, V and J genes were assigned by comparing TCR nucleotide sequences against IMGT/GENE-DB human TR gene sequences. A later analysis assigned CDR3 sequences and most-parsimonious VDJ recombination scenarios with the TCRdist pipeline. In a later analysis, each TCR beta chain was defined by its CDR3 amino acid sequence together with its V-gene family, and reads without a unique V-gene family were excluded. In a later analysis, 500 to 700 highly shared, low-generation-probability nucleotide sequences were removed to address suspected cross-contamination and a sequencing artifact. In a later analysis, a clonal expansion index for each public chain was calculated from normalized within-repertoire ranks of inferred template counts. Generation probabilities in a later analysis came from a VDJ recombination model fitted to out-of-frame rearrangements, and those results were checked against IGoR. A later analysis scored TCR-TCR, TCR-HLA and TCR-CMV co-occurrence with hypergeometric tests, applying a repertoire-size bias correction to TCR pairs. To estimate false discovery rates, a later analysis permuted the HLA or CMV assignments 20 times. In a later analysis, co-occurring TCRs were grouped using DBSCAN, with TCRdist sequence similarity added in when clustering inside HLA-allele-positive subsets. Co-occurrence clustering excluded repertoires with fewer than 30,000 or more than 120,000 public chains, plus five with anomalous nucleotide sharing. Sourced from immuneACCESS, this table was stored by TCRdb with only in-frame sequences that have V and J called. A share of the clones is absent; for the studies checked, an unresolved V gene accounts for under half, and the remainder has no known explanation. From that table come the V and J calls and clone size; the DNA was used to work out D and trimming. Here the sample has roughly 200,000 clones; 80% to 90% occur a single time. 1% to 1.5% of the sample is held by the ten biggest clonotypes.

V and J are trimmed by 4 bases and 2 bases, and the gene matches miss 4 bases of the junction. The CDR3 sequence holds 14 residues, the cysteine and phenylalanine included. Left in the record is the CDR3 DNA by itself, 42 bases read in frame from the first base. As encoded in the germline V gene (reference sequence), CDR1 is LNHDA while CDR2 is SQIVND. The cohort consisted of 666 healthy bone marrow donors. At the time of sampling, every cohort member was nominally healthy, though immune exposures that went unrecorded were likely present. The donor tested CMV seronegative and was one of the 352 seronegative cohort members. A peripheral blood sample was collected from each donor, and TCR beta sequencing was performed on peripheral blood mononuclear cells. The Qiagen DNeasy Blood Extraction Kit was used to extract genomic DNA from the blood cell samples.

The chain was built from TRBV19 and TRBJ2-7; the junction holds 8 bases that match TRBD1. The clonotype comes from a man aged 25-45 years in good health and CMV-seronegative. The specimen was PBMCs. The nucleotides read TGTGCCAGTAGTAGGGGGACAGGACCCTACGAGCAGTACTTC. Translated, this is CASSRGTGPYEQYF.